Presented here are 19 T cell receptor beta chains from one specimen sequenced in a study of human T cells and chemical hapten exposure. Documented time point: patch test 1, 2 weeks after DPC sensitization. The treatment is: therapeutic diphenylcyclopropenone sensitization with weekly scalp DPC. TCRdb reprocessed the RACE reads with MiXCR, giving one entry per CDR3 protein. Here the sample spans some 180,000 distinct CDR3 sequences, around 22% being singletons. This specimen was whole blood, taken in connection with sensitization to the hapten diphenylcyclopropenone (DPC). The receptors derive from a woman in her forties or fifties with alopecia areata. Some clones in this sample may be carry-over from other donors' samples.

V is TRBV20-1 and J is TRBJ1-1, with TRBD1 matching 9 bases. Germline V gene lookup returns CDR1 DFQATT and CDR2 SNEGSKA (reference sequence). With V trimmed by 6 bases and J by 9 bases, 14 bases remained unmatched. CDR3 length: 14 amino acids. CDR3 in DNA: TGCAGTGCCAGTCAGTGGGGACAGGGCGATCAAGCTTTCTTT. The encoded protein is CSASQWGQGDQAFF.

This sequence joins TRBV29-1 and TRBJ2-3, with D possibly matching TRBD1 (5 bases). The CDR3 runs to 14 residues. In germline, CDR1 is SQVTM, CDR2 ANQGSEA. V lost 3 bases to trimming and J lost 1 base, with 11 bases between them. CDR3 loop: CSVEGPLRTDTQYF. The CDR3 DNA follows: TGCAGCGTTGAGGGGCCTCTTCGCACAGATACGCAGTATTTT.

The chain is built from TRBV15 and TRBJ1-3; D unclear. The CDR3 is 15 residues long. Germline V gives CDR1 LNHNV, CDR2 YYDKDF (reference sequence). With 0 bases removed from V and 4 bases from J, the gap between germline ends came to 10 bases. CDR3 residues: CATSRDRVDGNTIYF. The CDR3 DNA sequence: TGTGCCACCAGCAGAGATCGAGTCGACGGAAACACCATATATTTT. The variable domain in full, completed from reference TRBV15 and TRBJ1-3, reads DAMVIQNPRYQVTQFGKPVTLSCSQTLNHNVMYWYQQKSSQAPKLLFHYYDKDFNNEADTPDNFQSRRPNTSFCFLDIRSPGLGDTAMYLCATSRDRVDGNTIYFGEGSWLTVV.

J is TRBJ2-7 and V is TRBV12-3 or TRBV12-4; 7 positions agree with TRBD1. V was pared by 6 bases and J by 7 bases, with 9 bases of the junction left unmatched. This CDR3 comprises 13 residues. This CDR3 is CASRETGLGEQYF. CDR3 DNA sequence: TGTGCCAGCAGGGAGACAGGGTTGGGAGAGCAGTACTTC.

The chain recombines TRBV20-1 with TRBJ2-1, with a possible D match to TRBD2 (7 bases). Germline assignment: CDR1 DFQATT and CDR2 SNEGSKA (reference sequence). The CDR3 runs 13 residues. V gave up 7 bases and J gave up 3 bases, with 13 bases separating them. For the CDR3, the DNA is TGCAGTGTGCGGGGGCCCCTCTACAATGAGCAGTTCTTC. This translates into CSVRGPLYNEQFF.

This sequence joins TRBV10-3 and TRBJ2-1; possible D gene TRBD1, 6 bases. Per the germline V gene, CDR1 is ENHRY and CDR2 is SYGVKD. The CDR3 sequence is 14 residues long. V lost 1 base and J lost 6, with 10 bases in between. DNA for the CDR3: TGTGCCATCAGTGAGTTAGGGACACCCAATGAGCAGTTCTTC. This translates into CAISELGTPNEQFF.

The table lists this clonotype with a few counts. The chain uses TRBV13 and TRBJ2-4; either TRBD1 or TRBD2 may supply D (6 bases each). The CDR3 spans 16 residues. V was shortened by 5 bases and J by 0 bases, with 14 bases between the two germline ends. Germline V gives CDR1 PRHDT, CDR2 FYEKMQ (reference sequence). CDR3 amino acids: CASSADRRVAKNIQYF. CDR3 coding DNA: TGTGCCAGCAGCGCCGACAGGAGGGTAGCCAAAAACATTCAGTACTTC.

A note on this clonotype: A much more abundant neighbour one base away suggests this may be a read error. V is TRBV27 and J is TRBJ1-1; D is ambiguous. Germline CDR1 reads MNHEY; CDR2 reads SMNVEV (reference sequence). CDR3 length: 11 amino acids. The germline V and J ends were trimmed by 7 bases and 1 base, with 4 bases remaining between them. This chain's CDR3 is CASKGNTEAFF. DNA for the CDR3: TGTGCCAGCAAGGGGAACACTGAAGCTTTCTTT.

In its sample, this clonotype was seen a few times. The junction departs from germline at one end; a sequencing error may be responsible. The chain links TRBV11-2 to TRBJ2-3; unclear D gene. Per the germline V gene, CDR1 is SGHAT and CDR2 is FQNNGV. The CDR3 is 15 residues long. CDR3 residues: CAGSLAGASTDTQYF. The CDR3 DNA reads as TGTGCCGGCAGCTTAGCTGGAGCTAGCACAGATACGCAGTATTTT.

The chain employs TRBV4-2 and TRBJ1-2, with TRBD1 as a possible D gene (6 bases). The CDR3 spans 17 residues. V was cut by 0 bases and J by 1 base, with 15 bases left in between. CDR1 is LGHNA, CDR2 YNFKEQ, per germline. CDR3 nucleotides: TGTGCCAGCAGCCAAGATCTCCTGACAGGCGTTAACTATGGCTACACCTTC. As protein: CASSQDLLTGVNYGYTF.

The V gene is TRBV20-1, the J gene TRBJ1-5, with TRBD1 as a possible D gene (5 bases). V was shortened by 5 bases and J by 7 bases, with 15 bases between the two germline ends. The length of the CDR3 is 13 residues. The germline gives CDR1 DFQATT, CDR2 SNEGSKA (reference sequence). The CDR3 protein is CSAGGGSAQPQHF. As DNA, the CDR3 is TGCAGTGCTGGGGGGGGAAGTGCCCAGCCCCAGCATTTT.

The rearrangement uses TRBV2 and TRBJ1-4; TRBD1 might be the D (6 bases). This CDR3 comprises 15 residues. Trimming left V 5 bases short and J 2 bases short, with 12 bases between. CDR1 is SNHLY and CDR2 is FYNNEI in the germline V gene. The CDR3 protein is CASSLTGRTNEKLFF. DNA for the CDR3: TGTGCCAGCAGTCTAACAGGGAGGACTAATGAAAAACTGTTTTTT.

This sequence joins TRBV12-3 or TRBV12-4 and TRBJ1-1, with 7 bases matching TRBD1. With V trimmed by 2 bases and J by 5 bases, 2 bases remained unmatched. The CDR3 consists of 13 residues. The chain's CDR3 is CASSLKGATEAFF. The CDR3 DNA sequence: TGTGCCAGCAGTTTAAAGGGGGCGACTGAAGCTTTCTTT.

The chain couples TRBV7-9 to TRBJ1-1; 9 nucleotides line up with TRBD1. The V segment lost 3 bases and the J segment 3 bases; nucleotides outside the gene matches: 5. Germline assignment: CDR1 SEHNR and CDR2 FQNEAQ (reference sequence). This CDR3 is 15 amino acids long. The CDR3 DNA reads TGTGCCAGCAGCTTTAGTGGGGACAGGGACACTGAAGCTTTCTTT. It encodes CASSFSGDRDTEAFF. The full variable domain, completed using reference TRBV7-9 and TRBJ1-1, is DTGVSQNPRHKITKRGQNVTFRCDPISEHNRLYWYRQTLGQGPEFLTYFQNEAQLEKSRLLSDRFSAERPKGSFSTLEIQRTEQGDSAMYLCASSFSGDRDTEAFFGQGTRLTVV.

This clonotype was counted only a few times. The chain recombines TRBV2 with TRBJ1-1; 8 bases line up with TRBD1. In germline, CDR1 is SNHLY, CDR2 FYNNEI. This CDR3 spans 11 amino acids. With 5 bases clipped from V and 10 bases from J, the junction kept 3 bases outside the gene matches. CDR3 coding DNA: TGTGCCAGCAGTCTCGACAGGGGAGCTTTCTTT. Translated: CASSLDRGAFF.

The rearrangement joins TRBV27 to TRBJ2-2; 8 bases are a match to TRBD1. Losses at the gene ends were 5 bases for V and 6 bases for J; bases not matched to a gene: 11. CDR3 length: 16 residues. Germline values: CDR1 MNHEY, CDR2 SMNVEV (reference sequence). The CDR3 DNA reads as TGTGCCAGCAGTCTCCCCCGGACAGGGCGGGCCGGGGAGCTGTTTTTT. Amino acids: CASSLPRTGRAGELFF.

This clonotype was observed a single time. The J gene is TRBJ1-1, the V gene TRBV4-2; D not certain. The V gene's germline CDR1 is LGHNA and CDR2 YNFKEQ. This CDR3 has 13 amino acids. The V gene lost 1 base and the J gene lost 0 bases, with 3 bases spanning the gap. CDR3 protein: CASSQAMNTEAFF. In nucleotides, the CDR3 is TGTGCCAGCAGCCAAGCTATGAACACTGAAGCTTTCTTT.

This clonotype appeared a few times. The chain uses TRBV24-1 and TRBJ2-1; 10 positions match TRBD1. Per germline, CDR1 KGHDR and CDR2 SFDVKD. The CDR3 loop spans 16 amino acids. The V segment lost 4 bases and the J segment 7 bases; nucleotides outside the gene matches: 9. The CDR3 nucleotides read TGTGCCACCAGTGACCCGGCGGGACAGGGGAGGAATGAGCAGTTCTTC. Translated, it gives CATSDPAGQGRNEQFF.

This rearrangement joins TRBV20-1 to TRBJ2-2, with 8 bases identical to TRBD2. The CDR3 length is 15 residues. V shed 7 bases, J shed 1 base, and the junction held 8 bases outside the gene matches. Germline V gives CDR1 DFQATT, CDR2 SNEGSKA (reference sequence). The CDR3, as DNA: TGCAGTGTCGGGAGGGCTAGCGGGAACACCGGGGAGCTGTTTTTT. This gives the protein CSVGRASGNTGELFF.